These T cell receptor beta chains were read from a single sample in a study of technical replicates of blood from a handful of donors. Some clones are missing from TCRdb's copy, which holds only in-frame ones; the method was immunoSEQ multiplex PCR. The sample lists 30,000 to 40,000 clones; more than 80% were seen once. The specimen was PBMCs. The receptors derive from a human donor in good health. Some clones in this sample may be carry-over from other donors' samples. The conserved cysteine and the conserved F or W are not part of the CDR3 here.

j_call: TRBJ1-6; v_call: TRBV10-3; cdr3_aa: AISGDSSPLH
j_call: TRBJ1-1; v_call: TRBV7-3; cdr3_aa: ASSLIIGSEAF
j_call: TRBJ2-7; v_call: TRBV7-2; cdr3_aa: ASSSEPGQRTQY
j_call: TRBJ1-1; v_call: TRBV9; cdr3_aa: ASSVVGGRTEAF
j_call: TRBJ1-1; v_call: TRBV13; cdr3_aa: ASSLGRVNTEAF
j_call: TRBJ2-3; v_call: TRBV19; cdr3_aa: ASSVENTDTQY
j_call: TRBJ1-3; v_call: TRBV7-2; cdr3_aa: ASSPGPGDTIY
j_call: TRBJ1-2; v_call: TRBV7-2; cdr3_aa: ASSLQGTSYGYT
j_call: TRBJ1-5; v_call: TRBV30; cdr3_aa: AWSETGVRQPQH
j_call: TRBJ2-1; v_call: TRBV4-3; cdr3_aa: ASSQETIYTGGHLDEQF
j_call: TRBJ1-1; v_call: TRBV5-5; cdr3_aa: ASSLGGNTEAF
j_call: TRBJ1-2; v_call: TRBV30; cdr3_aa: AWSVLVGYT
j_call: TRBJ2-7; v_call: TRBV10-2; cdr3_aa: ASVGGPYEQY
j_call: TRBJ2-1; v_call: TRBV2; cdr3_aa: ASSGSRGPYNEQF